This T cell receptor beta chain was recorded in a study of CD8 T cells in Susac syndrome. Germline V lookup: CDR1 SGHRS, CDR2 YFSETQ. J was trimmed by 4 bases and V by 3 bases; bases with no gene match: 7. The CDR3 consists of 15 residues. RNA was extracted with the RNeasy kit, and a quantity of roughly 0.5 to 1 ug was reverse transcribed using random hexamers. TCRdb processed the immunoSEQ multiplex PCR reads anew with MiXCR; each CDR3 protein has one entry. The profile shows around 270,000 distinct CDR3 sequences, almost 85% of them singletons. Included as multiple sclerosis controls were treatment-naive patients who had stable or active relapsing-remitting disease.

The sequence came from a human donor with multiple sclerosis. The rearrangement uses TRBV5-1 and TRBJ1-5; TRBD1 aligns across 7 bases. The specimen was CD8+ T cells from PBMCs. Here the CDR3 reads CASSYTGTANQPQHF. The CDR3 DNA reads as TGCGCCAGCAGCTACACCGGGACAGCGAATCAGCCCCAGCATTTT.